This T cell receptor beta chain was documented in a study of T cell changes during pregnancy in multiple sclerosis. Only in-frame clones appear in the TCRdb table, and some are missing; sequencing was by immunoSEQ multiplex PCR. In the table there are around 59,000 clones, about 92% of which are singletons. The V and J ends lost 4 bases and 9 bases, in that order; junction bases with no gene match: 15. Germline CDR1 reads SQVTM; CDR2 reads ANQGSEA. This CDR3 spans 16 amino acids. Sequenced here: peripheral blood, sampled in the first trimester of pregnancy. The chain employs TRBV29-1 and TRBJ2-1, with 10 bases fitting TRBD2. This clonotype was sampled from a female donor with multiple sclerosis, enrolled in a pregnancy study. The CDR3 nucleotides are TGCAGCGTTGGGCGGGCTACGAAGCGGGGGGGTGGTGAGCAGTTCTTC. Encoded protein: CSVGRATKRGGGEQFF.